Each of the 27 T cell receptor beta chains below was sequenced from the same sample in a study of T cells in Graves' hyperthyroidism and ophthalmopathy. Researchers took RNA transcripts and amplified the TCR beta CDR3 regions from them. Researchers ran a first-round RT-PCR on the TCR CDR3 using the HTBI primer set. One entry per CDR3 protein results from TCRdb running MiXCR on the multiplex PCR reads. The sample records nearly 750,000 distinct CDR3 sequences, about 35% being singletons. Sequenced: blood. Every receptor here comes from a woman between 40 and 55 years old with Graves' hyperthyroidism.

The chain recombines TRBV30 with TRBJ1-1, with no clear D. The V gene's germline CDR1 is GTSNPN and CDR2 SVGIG (reference sequence). The V gene lost 3 bases and the J gene lost 1 base, with 9 bases spanning the gap. There are 13 residues in the CDR3. CDR3 bases: TGTGCCTGGAGAGATGGAGCGAACACTGAAGCTTTCTTT. It codes for CAWRDGANTEAFF.

J is TRBJ1-2 and V is TRBV20-1, with TRBD1 as a possible D gene (5 bases). The germline V and J ends were trimmed by 7 bases and 6 bases, with 12 bases remaining between them. CDR1 is DFQATT and CDR2 is SNEGSKA in the germline V gene (reference sequence). CDR3 length: 11 residues. The CDR3 DNA follows: TGCAGTGTTCGAGGACAAAATGGCTACACCTTC. This gives the protein CSVRGQNGYTF.

The V and J genes are TRBV6-5 and TRBJ1-5; 8 bases are a match to TRBD1. This CDR3 has 15 residues. V shed 4 bases and J 4 bases; nucleotides not matched to a gene: 6. Germline V CDR1 and CDR2: MNHEY, SVGAGI. As DNA, the CDR3 is TGTGCCAGCAGTTGGGGCAGGGGGCAAAATCAGCCCCAGCATTTT. Translating gives CASSWGRGQNQPQHF.

This clonotype was counted many times. The chain joins TRBV7-9 to TRBJ2-2, with TRBD2 as a possible D gene (6 bases). The CDR3 covers 15 residues. Trimming removed 7 bases at V and 0 bases at J, with 12 bases between. Germline V gene lookup returns CDR1 SEHNR and CDR2 FQNEAQ (reference sequence). The CDR3: CASTEQRANTGELFF. The CDR3 coding sequence is TGTGCCAGCACCGAGCAGCGGGCGAACACCGGGGAGCTGTTTTTT.

This clonotype was seen only a few times. The chain links TRBV3-1 to TRBJ2-7, with TRBD1 matching 8 bases. With 5 bases clipped from V and 5 bases from J, the junction kept 8 bases outside the gene matches. Germline V CDR1 and CDR2: LGHDT, YNNKEL (reference sequence). The CDR3 length is 14 residues. CDR3 sequence (DNA): TGTGCCAGCAGCTCCGGGACAGGTTTTAACGAGCAGTACTTC. It yields the protein CASSSGTGFNEQYF.

This clonotype appeared once. The rearrangement links TRBV7-9 to TRBJ2-2; 7 nucleotides match TRBD2. The germline V gene has CDR1 SEHNR and CDR2 FQNEAQ (reference sequence). V shed 0 bases and J 7 bases; nucleotides not matched to a gene: 8. The CDR3 totals 16 residues. The CDR3 DNA follows: TGTGCCAGCAGCTTAGCGGGAGGGCCGGGGGACGGGGAGCTGTTTTTT. Translated, it gives CASSLAGGPGDGELFF.

This clonotype came up once. The V and J genes are TRBV7-2 and TRBJ2-5; D is undetermined. Germline V gene sequence: CDR1 SGHTA, CDR2 FQGNSA. The CDR3 totals 15 residues. Trimming left V 5 bases short and J 4 bases short, with 17 bases between. CDR3 sequence reads: CASSQMGILAETQYF. The CDR3 DNA is TGTGCCAGCAGCCAAATGGGAATCCTTGCAGAGACCCAGTACTTC.

This clonotype was counted at least ten times. The chain uses TRBV7-2 and TRBJ2-6, with D unclear. V lost 5 bases, J lost 4 bases, and 18 bases lay in between. The CDR3 is 17 residues long. Germline loops: CDR1 SGHTA, CDR2 FQGNSA. The CDR3 loop is CASSKRTRVSGANVLTF. Here the CDR3 DNA reads TGTGCCAGCAGCAAACGTACAAGGGTCTCCGGGGCCAACGTCCTGACTTTC.

Ten or more counts support this clonotype. The gene calls are TRBV15 and TRBJ1-4; no firm D call. Trimming took off 0 bases at V and 1 base at J, with 9 bases between the two ends. In germline, CDR1 is LNHNV, CDR2 YYDKDF (reference sequence). The CDR3 length is 16 residues. In nucleotides, the CDR3 is TGTGCCACCAGCAGAGATCAACCGGGAACTAATGAAAAACTGTTTTTT. Its protein product is CATSRDQPGTNEKLFF.

This clonotype was counted at least ten times. V and J are TRBV7-2 and TRBJ2-7; D tentatively reads TRBD1 or TRBD2 (6 bases each). This CDR3 region has 13 residues. V lost 1 base and J lost 6, with 10 bases in between. The germline V gene has CDR1 SGHTA and CDR2 FQGNSA. The CDR3 region has the DNA TGTGCCAGCAGCTTAGACTGGGGGGCCGAGCAGTACTTC. It encodes CASSLDWGAEQYF.

This chain connects TRBV20-1 to TRBJ2-2; 9 bases are shared with TRBD2. This CDR3 is built from 16 residues. Germline trimming cut 6 bases from V and 5 bases from J; bases unmatched to any gene: 13. Germline CDR1 is DFQATT and CDR2 is SNEGSKA (reference sequence). CDR3 in amino acids: CSARKSTSGLTGELFF. The CDR3 DNA sequence: TGCAGTGCCCGTAAATCGACTAGCGGACTTACCGGGGAGCTGTTTTTT.

This rearrangement joins TRBV12-3 or TRBV12-4 to TRBJ1-1; 9 bases line up with TRBD1. The trim removed 5 bases at V and 1 base at J, leaving 11 bases unmatched. The CDR3 is made up of 17 amino acids. The CDR3 loop is CASSTVIRDRENTEAFF. DNA for the CDR3: TGTGCCAGCAGTACCGTAATCCGGGACAGGGAGAACACTGAAGCTTTCTTT.

The chain employs TRBV7-9 and TRBJ1-2; D gene ambiguous. The germline V gene has CDR1 SEHNR and CDR2 FQNEAQ (reference sequence). V was cut by 7 bases and J by 2 bases, with 11 bases left in between. The CDR3 totals 13 residues. CDR3 loop: CASTRPGNYGYTF. The CDR3 DNA follows: TGTGCCAGCACCAGGCCGGGGAACTATGGCTACACCTTC.

The chain is built from TRBV2 and TRBJ2-5; TRBD1 or TRBD2 may be the D gene (6 bases each). The germline gives CDR1 SNHLY, CDR2 FYNNEI. Trimming removed 7 bases from V and 2 bases from J, with 14 bases in between. This CDR3 comprises 14 residues. The CDR3 here is CASTKGGTQETQYF. The DNA of the CDR3 is TGTGCCAGCACAAAGGGGGGTACGCAAGAGACCCAGTACTTC.

The gene calls are TRBV6-1 and TRBJ2-7; 10 bases line up with TRBD2. CDR3 length: 15 residues. Per germline, CDR1 MNHNS and CDR2 SASEGT. V lost 5 bases to trimming and J lost 2 bases; unmatched junction nucleotides: 6. This CDR3 reads CASSSGGAMPYEQYF. The CDR3 region has the DNA TGTGCCAGCAGTAGCGGGGGGGCCATGCCCTACGAGCAGTACTTC.

This clonotype was counted at least ten times. The chain is built from TRBV19 and TRBJ1-1; D unclear. This CDR3 has 12 residues. CDR1 and CDR2 (germline): LNHDA, SQIVND (reference sequence). V lost 9 bases, J lost 1 base, and 9 bases lay in between. CDR3: CASRLRNTEAFF. The CDR3 bases are TGTGCCAGCAGACTACGGAACACTGAAGCTTTCTTT.

The chain carries TRBV20-1 and TRBJ2-5; the match to TRBD1 covers 10 bases. The J segment lost 9 bases and the V segment lost 0 bases, leaving 10 bases of the junction unmatched. From germline, CDR1 is DFQATT and CDR2 SNEGSKA (reference sequence). The CDR3 is 15 residues long. The CDR3, as DNA: TGCAGTGCTAGAGATGGACAGGGGGGCAATCAGCCCCAGTACTTC. Translation gives CSARDGQGGNQPQYF.

The sample holds a few counts of this clonotype. The chain couples TRBV5-8 to TRBJ2-5; 7 bases are shared with TRBD2. Germline-derived CDR1 and CDR2 are SGHTS and YDEGEE. V shed 1 base, J shed 1 base, and the junction held 10 bases outside the gene matches. The CDR3 is made up of 17 amino acids. The CDR3 bases are TGTGCCAGCAGCTTGTCGAGGTCTAGCGGCTCCCAAGAGACCCAGTACTTC. Its translation: CASSLSRSSGSQETQYF.

This clonotype has just one count. The rearrangement links TRBV6-5 to TRBJ2-7; D is possibly TRBD2 (6 bases). Germline lookup yields CDR1 MNHEY and CDR2 SVGAGI. This CDR3 spans 14 amino acids. Trimming took off 2 bases at V and 0 bases at J, with 8 bases between the two ends. The CDR3: CASSYGEDSYEQYF. The CDR3 nucleotides are TGTGCCAGCAGTTACGGGGAGGACTCCTACGAGCAGTACTTC.

The J gene is TRBJ2-7, the V gene TRBV19, with 9 nucleotides matching TRBD1. Per the germline V gene, CDR1 is LNHDA and CDR2 is SQIVND (reference sequence). CDR3 length equals 15 residues. The V gene end was trimmed by 5 bases and the J gene end by 3 bases; junction bases not matched to a gene: 8. CDR3: CASSFGQGQLYEQYF. CDR3 nucleotides: TGTGCCAGTAGTTTCGGACAGGGGCAGCTCTACGAGCAGTACTTC.

This clonotype showed up just once. This may come from a read error, since a much larger clone is one base off. V is TRBV7-4 and J is TRBJ2-7; D unresolved. The V gene's germline CDR1 is SGHVT and CDR2 SQSDAQ. This CDR3 has 15 residues. The CDR3, as DNA: TGTGCCAGCAGCCCCCGTGGACCGGGCCGATACGAGCAGCACTTC. Translated: CASSPRGPGRYEQHF.

This chain joins TRBV25-1 and TRBJ2-6, with 8 bases lining up with TRBD2. From germline, CDR1 is MGHDK and CDR2 SYGVNS. V was clipped by 5 bases and J by 2 bases; unmatched bases: 8. This CDR3 region has 17 residues. The CDR3 spells CASSPGLVIPGANVLTF. CDR3 nucleotides: TGTGCCAGCAGTCCGGGACTAGTCATTCCTGGGGCCAACGTCCTGACTTTC.

The chain couples TRBV6-6 to TRBJ1-1; D is perhaps TRBD1 (6 bases). This CDR3 has 15 residues. CDR1 is MNHNY and CDR2 is SVGAGI in the germline V gene (reference sequence). Trimming shortened V by 4 bases and J by 0 bases, and 12 bases separated the two germline ends. The CDR3 spells CASSFYRDMNTEAFF. The CDR3 coding sequence is TGTGCCAGCAGTTTTTACCGGGACATGAACACTGAAGCTTTCTTT.

DNA of the CDR3: TGTGCCAGCAGCTTAGTTCAGGGGGCAGGCAATCAGCCCCAGCATTTT. It specifies CASSLVQGAGNQPQHF. The rearrangement links TRBV7-9 to TRBJ1-5; 8 bases are a match to TRBD1. The J segment lost 2 bases and the V segment lost 1 base, leaving 4 bases of the junction unmatched. CDR3 length: 16 residues. Germline assignment: CDR1 SEHNR and CDR2 FQNEAQ (reference sequence).

This clonotype was counted only a few times. This chain connects TRBV3-1 to TRBJ2-5; D unresolved. The germline V gene encodes CDR1 LGHDT and CDR2 YNNKEL (reference sequence). Trimming removed 3 bases at V and 7 bases at J, with 15 bases between. This CDR3 is built from 14 residues. The CDR3 region has the DNA TGTGCCAGCAGCCATTCGACACCTTCAAGGACCCAGTACTTC. This translates into CASSHSTPSRTQYF.

A few counts support this clonotype. The chain joins TRBV10-3 to TRBJ1-6; no clear D. The CDR3 runs to 14 residues. Germline CDR1 ENHRY, CDR2 SYGVKD. V was pared by 0 bases and J by 7 bases, with 7 bases between. The CDR3 reads CAISESLENSPLHF. The CDR3 DNA follows: TGTGCCATCAGTGAGTCGCTGGAGAATTCACCCCTCCACTTT.

This chain joins TRBV20-1 and TRBJ1-6; TRBD1 matches at 8 bases. The CDR3 sequence is 14 residues long. CDR1 and CDR2 from the germline V gene are DFQATT and SNEGSKA (reference sequence). V shed 6 bases, J shed 13 bases, and the junction held 14 bases outside the gene matches. CDR3 amino acids: CSAVPTGGSGPLHF. For the CDR3, the DNA is TGCAGTGCGGTACCAACAGGGGGTTCCGGCCCCCTCCACTTT.